A selection of T cell receptor beta chains follows, all from one sample in a study of post-analysis software for immune sequencing data. Each CDR3 protein gets one entry after TCRdb re-called the PCR reads with MiXCR. The sample has hundreds of thousands of distinct CDR3 sequences; around 60% are singletons. The sample consisted of blood. These receptors came from a girl aged 2-10 years with multiple sclerosis. Both conserved end residues are part of each CDR3. D genes are given only for firm matches. Size values are once, few and many counts, or a class for expanded clones, and some rows have none.

V	J	size	D	length	DNA	CDR3
TRBV6-4	TRBJ2-7	.	TRBD1	14	TGTGCCAGCAGTGCCCGGGACAGGGAATACGAGCAGTACTTC	CASSARDREYEQYF
TRBV28	TRBJ1-5	.	.	17	TGTGCCAGCACCCTTGGTCGGGGCCCGTCGTGGAATCAGCCCCAGCATTTT	CASTLGRGPSWNQPQHF
TRBV20-1	TRBJ2-5	few	.	14	TGCAGTGCTAGAGATCTGCGAGATGGAGAGACCCAGTACTTC	CSARDLRDGETQYF
TRBV4-3	TRBJ2-1	few	.	17	TGCGCCAGCAGCCAGGAGACAGGTTTTAGCTCCTACAATGAGCAGTTCTTC	CASSQETGFSSYNEQFF
TRBV12-3/TRBV12-4	TRBJ2-5	.	TRBD2	13	TGTGCCAGCCTGTTCGGGGGGGCGGAGACCCAGTACTTC	CASLFGGAETQYF
TRBV4-3	TRBJ2-1	.	TRBD1	16	TGCGCCAGCAGCCAACAACTCGACCCGACAGGGGAAGAGCAGTTCTTC	CASSQQLDPTGEEQFF
TRBV12-3/TRBV12-4	TRBJ1-2	.	TRBD1	15	TGTGCCAGCAGCTTAGGGGGGACAGTTAACTATGGCTACACCTTC	CASSLGGTVNYGYTF
TRBV7-2	TRBJ2-1	.	.	15	TGTGCCAGCAGCTTATTGCAGGGTTCGATCAATGAGCAGTTCTTC	CASSLLQGSINEQFF
TRBV11-2	TRBJ2-1	.	TRBD2	15	TGTGCCAGCAGCTTTACTAGCGGGGGGACCAATGAGCAGTTCTTC	CASSFTSGGTNEQFF
TRBV20-1	TRBJ2-1	few	.	14	TGCAGTGCTAGAGTTAGCCCCACCTACAATGAGCAGTTCTTC	CSARVSPTYNEQFF
TRBV5-6	TRBJ2-2	.	.	13	TGTGCCAGCAGCTTGGGGGCGTCCGGGGAGCTGTTTTTT	CASSLGASGELFF
TRBV5-5	TRBJ2-6	.	.	15	TGTGCCAGCAGGGGAGACTTTTCTAGGGCCAACGTCCTGACTTTC	CASRGDFSRANVLTF
TRBV11-2	TRBJ2-5	once	.	16	TGTGCCAGCAGCTTCTTCCCATCCCGGATTGAAGAGACCCAGTACTTC	CASSFFPSRIEETQYF
TRBV2	TRBJ2-1	.	.	14	TGTGCCAGCAGTGATCCACACTCCCCAAAAGAGCAGTTCTTC	CASSDPHSPKEQFF
TRBV7-9	TRBJ2-1	.	.	13	TGTGCCAGCAGCTCCATCGACACGTATGAGCAGTTCTTC	CASSSIDTYEQFF
TRBV20-1	TRBJ1-5	few	.	13	TGCAGTGCTAGCCAGGGAAGCAATCAGCCCCAGCATTTT	CSASQGSNQPQHF
TRBV7-2	TRBJ1-2	.	TRBD1	14	TGTGCCAGCAGCTTTTCCGGGACAGCCTGTGGCTACACCTTC	CASSFSGTACGYTF
TRBV7-9	TRBJ1-1	.	.	14	TGTGCCAGCAGCCCCTGGGGGGCGCGGGATGAAGCTTTCTTT	CASSPWGARDEAFF
TRBV20-1	TRBJ2-3	few	.	14	TGCAGTGCTAGGGACGGAAGGTCCACAGATACGCAGTATTTT	CSARDGRSTDTQYF
TRBV29-1	TRBJ2-5	.	.	13	TGCAGCATCATGGATTCACCTCAAGAGACCCAGTACTTC	CSIMDSPQETQYF
TRBV2	TRBJ2-5	few	.	13	TGTGCCAGCTCGGACTCAGAGCTAGAGACCCAGTACTTC	CASSDSELETQYF
TRBV12-3/TRBV12-4	TRBJ2-7	.	.	15	TGTGCCAGCAGTTTTTTGACGGGAAGCTCCTACGAGCAGTACTTC	CASSFLTGSSYEQYF
TRBV6-5	TRBJ2-5	.	.	16	TGTGCCAGCAGTTACTTCACAGGGCCACAGTTAGAGACCCAGTACTTC	CASSYFTGPQLETQYF
TRBV28	TRBJ1-4	.	.	16	TGTGCCAGCAGTTTACCGGGAATAGGGGCTAATGAAAAACTGTTTTTT	CASSLPGIGANEKLFF
TRBV7-4	TRBJ2-1	few	TRBD2	13	TGTGCCAGCAGCCCAAGCGGGGCGGTTGAGCAGTTCTTC	CASSPSGAVEQFF
TRBV14	TRBJ2-7	few	TRBD2	14	TGTGCCAGCAGCCGCGGACTAGCCCCCTACGAGCAGTACTTC	CASSRGLAPYEQYF
TRBV5-1	TRBJ2-1	few	TRBD2	15	TGTGCCAGCAGCCTCCTAGCGGACTCCTACAATGAGCAGTTCTTC	CASSLLADSYNEQFF
TRBV5-5	TRBJ2-6	.	.	15	TGTGCCAGCAGCTTATGGGGTCTGGGACCAAACGTCCTGACTTTC	CASSLWGLGPNVLTF
TRBV2	TRBJ2-3	.	TRBD2	19	TGTGCCAGCAGTGGAAAGGGACTAGCGGGGGCAGCGATCGCAGATACGCAGTATTTT	CASSGKGLAGAAIADTQYF
TRBV11-2	TRBJ1-1	.	TRBD1	14	TGTGCCAGCAGCCCCGGACAGGGAAAGGCTGAAGCTTTCTTT	CASSPGQGKAEAFF
TRBV6-6	TRBJ2-7	.	TRBD1	16	TGTGTCAGCAGTTACTTGACAGGGGGCACCAATTACGAGCAGTACTTC	CVSSYLTGGTNYEQYF
TRBV9	TRBJ1-1	.	.	17	TGTGCCAGCAGCGTAGGAGGAACAGCCAGGGTGAACACTGAAGCTTTCTTT	CASSVGGTARVNTEAFF
TRBV5-4	TRBJ2-7	once	TRBD1	14	TGTGCCAGCAGCCTGACAGGGATTACCTACGAGCAGTACTTC	CASSLTGITYEQYF
TRBV20-1	TRBJ2-1	few	.	12	TGCAGTGCCCCGGGACCTCTCAATGAGCAGTTCTTC	CSAPGPLNEQFF
TRBV30	TRBJ1-2	.	.	10	TGTGCCTGGAGGCAGGGAACGAACACCTTC	CAWRQGTNTF
TRBV29-1	TRBJ2-3	few	TRBD2	16	TGCAGCGTTGAACTCCCTCTAGCGGGGTACACAGATACGCAGTATTTT	CSVELPLAGYTDTQYF
TRBV20-1	TRBJ2-1	few	TRBD1	15	TGCAGTGCTAGAATGGGACAGGGGCGATACAATGAGCAGTTCTTC	CSARMGQGRYNEQFF
TRBV20-1	TRBJ2-1	.	.	13	TGCAGTCATGCGGGGCTTTCCTACAATGAGCAGTTCTTC	CSHAGLSYNEQFF
TRBV11-1	TRBJ2-3	.	.	15	TGTGCCAGCAGCTCTGGGAGATGGGGCACAGATACGCAGTATTTT	CASSSGRWGTDTQYF
TRBV29-1	TRBJ1-2	few	TRBD1	13	TGCAGCGTTCTGTATACAGGGGGGTCAGGCTACACCTTC	CSVLYTGGSGYTF
TRBV3-1	TRBJ1-2	.	.	15	TGTGCCAGCAGCCAAGTGGGCAGGGGCGGCTATGGCTACACCTTC	CASSQVGRGGYGYTF
TRBV6-6	TRBJ1-5	.	.	14	TGTGCCAGCAGTTCGGTTGTAGCAAATCAGCCCCAGCATTTT	CASSSVVANQPQHF
TRBV7-2	TRBJ1-3	.	.	18	TGTGCCAGCAGCTCCCAGTTCCGGGACGCGGTCTCTGGAAACACCATATATTTT	CASSSQFRDAVSGNTIYF
TRBV4-2	TRBJ1-1	once	.	14	TGTGCCAGCAGCCAAGATACGGGAGGGACTGAAGCTTTCTTT	CASSQDTGGTEAFF
TRBV7-2	TRBJ2-4	few	.	19	TGTGCCAGCAGCTTAGCGGGTGGGGGGCAGAGTCTAGCCAAAAACATTCAGTACTTC	CASSLAGGGQSLAKNIQYF
TRBV6-5	TRBJ2-7	.	TRBD1	13	TGTGCCAGCAGGAGACAGGGGGCGGGCGAGCAGTACTTC	CASRRQGAGEQYF
TRBV29-1	TRBJ2-3	.	TRBD1	15	TGCAGCGTTGAAGGGTGGGACAGGGGAGCAGATACGCAGTATTTT	CSVEGWDRGADTQYF
TRBV20-1	TRBJ2-3	.	TRBD2	15	TGCAGTGCTAGAGTAGCGGGAGGGGCTGGGGATACGCAGTATTTT	CSARVAGGAGDTQYF
TRBV28	TRBJ2-7	.	TRBD2	14	TGTGCCAGCAGCCCCAGCGGGGGGTGGGGCGAGCAGTACTTC	CASSPSGGWGEQYF
TRBV27	TRBJ1-2	.	.	14	TGTGCCAGCAGTTTATCTGAGGGAGGCTATGGCTACACCTTC	CASSLSEGGYGYTF
TRBV29-1	TRBJ2-1	.	.	11	TGCAGCGTTGAAGAGGGGAATGAGCAGTTCTTC	CSVEEGNEQFF
TRBV11-2	TRBJ2-5	few	.	14	TGTGCCAGCAGCTCCGCAGGGCTACAAGAGACCCAGTACTTC	CASSSAGLQETQYF
TRBV13	TRBJ2-7	.	TRBD2	15	TGTGCCAGCAGCAGCGGGACTAGAAGGTCCTACGAGCAGTACTTC	CASSSGTRRSYEQYF
TRBV10-3	TRBJ2-7	.	TRBD1	15	TGTGCCATCAGTGAGTGGGACAGGGACTCCTACGAGCAGTACTTC	CAISEWDRDSYEQYF